These T cell receptor beta chains were read from a single sample in a study of OX40 agonist ivuxolimab in advanced cancers. Some clones are missing from TCRdb's copy, which holds only in-frame ones; the method was immunoSEQ multiplex PCR. The sample records some 39,000 clones, about 81% being singletons. The sequencing here drew on CD4+ or CD8+ T cells sorted from blood, taken in a trial of the OX40 agonist ivuxolimab. These receptors were taken from an adult with an advanced solid tumor such as melanoma, head and neck, liver or kidney cancer. The CDR3 runs from the conserved cysteine through the conserved F or W. The D gene is left open where the match is weak.

>NA|TRBV6-6|TRBJ1-2
CASSYFSGSGGYTF
>NA|TRBV4-1|TRBJ1-1
CASSQDPRGFTEAFF
>NA|TRBV9|TRBJ2-5
CASSVAGSETQYF
>TRBD1|TRBV4-2|TRBJ1-2
CASSRERTGGPSGYTF
>NA|TRBV5-5|TRBJ1-2
CASSWKQGGGYGYTF
>NA|TRBV5-4|TRBJ2-3
CASSGFPITDTQYF
>NA|TRBV7-3|TRBJ2-1
CASSLSSPYEQFF
>NA|TRBV5-8|TRBJ2-6
CASSKTGDNSGANVLTF
>NA|TRBV11-2|TRBJ2-6
CASSLARSGANVLTF
>NA|TRBV6-6|TRBJ2-6
CASSTGSANVLTF
>TRBD2|TRBV27|TRBJ2-1
CASSFPSRPSGAYNEQFF
>NA|TRBV7-3|TRBJ2-1
CASSARLDNEQFF
>NA|TRBV30|TRBJ1-4
CAWSEGLNEKLFF
>TRBD1|TRBV7-9|TRBJ1-2
CASNRDSFNYGYTF
>TRBD1|TRBV5-1|TRBJ1-2
CASSRSTGGNYGYTF
>NA|TRBV30|TRBJ2-6
CAWSAAGDGANVLTF
>NA|TRBV19|TRBJ1-5
CASSIRYRPLGNQPQHF
>TRBD1|TRBV7-9|TRBJ1-6
CASGAGTGVSPLHF
>NA|TRBV6-1|TRBJ2-7
CASSVYSSYEQYF
>TRBD2|TRBV11-2|TRBJ2-1
CASSFSASGSYNEQFF
>NA|TRBV5-1|TRBJ2-7
CASKDSYEQYF
>NA|TRBV10-1|TRBJ1-5
CASSDHPQSQAYQPQHF
>NA|TRBV28|TRBJ1-5
CASSFLENQPQHF
>TRBD1|TRBV19|TRBJ1-2
CASSPGQDRADYGYTF
>NA|TRBV5-1|TRBJ2-2
CASRVTAATGELFF
>NA|TRBV2|TRBJ2-1
CASRLDQNNNEQFF
>NA|TRBV19|TRBJ2-1
CASSIGPQGVDEQFF
>TRBD2|TRBV5-1|TRBJ2-3
CASSLGWVAGGPLFTDTQYF
>NA|TRBV7-9|TRBJ1-1
CASSQINTEAFF
>NA|TRBV6-1|TRBJ2-1
CASSDLPAVTYNEQFF
>TRBD1|TRBV7-2|TRBJ1-1
CASSLSSRGRLKGEAFF
>TRBD2|TRBV5-1|TRBJ2-3
CASSLEGYSGRDTDTQYF
>NA|TRBV6-1|TRBJ1-1
CASSEQSGNTEAFF
>TRBD1|TRBV10-3|TRBJ1-2
CAINRQGAVTGYTF
>NA|TRBV19|TRBJ2-1
CASRSRRSTLYNEQFF
>NA|TRBV6-5|TRBJ1-4
CASRDPREKLFF
>NA|TRBV10-3|TRBJ1-1
CAISRSTEAFF
>TRBD2|TRBV30|TRBJ2-7
CAWSRGLAHEQYF
>TRBD1|TRBV19|TRBJ1-4
CASSLGQGTRTTNEKLFF
>TRBD1|TRBV27|TRBJ1-2
CASSYQGAGRGYTF
>NA|TRBV7-9|TRBJ2-1
CASSFGTHYNEQFF
>TRBD1|TRBV19|TRBJ2-1
CASSQDRGPYNEQFF
>NA|TRBV6-1|TRBJ2-2
CASSEGPGNTGELFF
>TRBD1|TRBV30|TRBJ1-2
CAWSIRQGARYGYTF